The rows below give T cell receptor beta chains drawn from one sample of a study of PD-1 blockade in classical Hodgkin lymphoma. Produced via immunoSEQ multiplex PCR; TCRdb's table is partial and in-frame only. Here the sample spans about 110,000 clones, 80% to 90% being singletons. The sample in question was peripheral blood mononuclear cells (PBMCs), obtained before the second cycle of nivolumab. These receptors all stem from a human donor with classical Hodgkin lymphoma. CDR3s include the opening cysteine and the closing phenylalanine or tryptophan. The D gene is left open where the match is weak. The size entry is marked missing in some rows and otherwise reads once, few, many or a size class.

clone size	CDR3 length	V gene	J gene	D gene	CDR3 DNA	CDR3 protein
once	18	TRBV7-9	TRBJ2-1	-	TGTGCCAGCAGCCCATCTCCTGGAACCTCGGATTCTTACAATGAGCAGTTCTTC	CASSPSPGTSDSYNEQFF
-	13	TRBV4-3	TRBJ2-1	-	TGCGCCAGCAGCCAAGAACTCTACAATGAGCAGTTCTTC	CASSQELYNEQFF
-	16	TRBV19	TRBJ2-3	-	TGTGCCAGTAGTGCTTCCGGGACCCATGGCAGGGATACGCAGTATTTT	CASSASGTHGRDTQYF
-	17	TRBV11-2	TRBJ2-1	TRBD2	TGTGCCAGCAGCTTAGTATGGTTTAGCGGGATAGACAATGAGCAGTTCTTC	CASSLVWFSGIDNEQFF
-	17	TRBV5-4	TRBJ2-7	-	TGTGCCAGCAGCGCCCAGAAAGGTGGCAGGGATCTAGGCGAGCAGTACTTC	CASSAQKGGRDLGEQYF
-	13	TRBV2	TRBJ2-3	-	TGTGCCAGCAGTATTACCGACAGAAACACGCAGTATTTT	CASSITDRNTQYF
once	17	TRBV27	TRBJ1-1	-	TGTGCCAGCAGTCTAAATGCAGGGCGGGTAGGAAAAACTGAAGCTTTCTTT	CASSLNAGRVGKTEAFF
-	16	TRBV9	TRBJ2-2	TRBD1	TGTGCCAGCAGCAAGTCGACAGGGCCGAGCACCGGGGAGCTGTTTTTT	CASSKSTGPSTGELFF
-	13	TRBV10-1	TRBJ1-1	TRBD1	TGCGCCAGCTCTGAACAGGGGGCTGCTGAAGCTTTCTTT	CASSEQGAAEAFF
-	12	TRBV30	TRBJ1-2	-	TGTGCCTGGAGAAGGGGGAGGGAGGGCTACACCTTC	CAWRRGREGYTF
-	15	TRBV7-2	TRBJ2-1	TRBD2	TGTGCCAGCAGCTTTTCAGCTAGCGGGAGCAATGAGCAGTTCTTC	CASSFSASGSNEQFF
-	17	TRBV28	TRBJ1-1	-	TGTGCCAGCAGTTTTTTCTTCAAAATGGGCTCCGTCACTGAAGCTTTCTTT	CASSFFFKMGSVTEAFF
-	15	TRBV28	TRBJ2-5	-	TGTGCCAGCAGTTTCGGGATGGGGACGCAAGAGACCCAGTACTTC	CASSFGMGTQETQYF
-	12	TRBV28	TRBJ1-2	-	TGTGCCAGCAGTTCAGGGCGGGTGGGCTACACCTTC	CASSSGRVGYTF
-	11	TRBV18	TRBJ1-1	-	TGTGCCAGCTCATCCAGTCGGTCGGCTTTCTTT	CASSSSRSAFF
-	15	TRBV28	TRBJ2-7	TRBD1	TGTGCCAGCAGTGATCCGGGACAGGGCCACTACGAGCAGTACTTC	CASSDPGQGHYEQYF
-	15	TRBV5-1	TRBJ2-3	-	TGCGCCAGCAGCCTACGACAGCCTGGCACAGATACGCAGTATTTT	CASSLRQPGTDTQYF
-	13	TRBV6-6	TRBJ2-7	-	TGTGCCAGCAGTTACTCGGGCAGTTCCGAGCAGTACTTC	CASSYSGSSEQYF
-	15	TRBV4-3	TRBJ2-7	TRBD1	TGCGCCAGCAGCCAAGATAGGGACAGGGGTTACGAGCAGTACTTC	CASSQDRDRGYEQYF
-	13	TRBV28	TRBJ1-2	-	TGTGCCAGCACCATTCATACGGACTATGGCTACACCTTC	CASTIHTDYGYTF
-	22	TRBV30	TRBJ2-5	TRBD2	TGTGCCTGGAGTCTCCACAGCCTACAGGGATGGATTGGACTAGCGGGAGAATTGGCCCAGTACTTC	CAWSLHSLQGWIGLAGELAQYF
-	16	TRBV28	TRBJ2-7	-	TGTGCCAGCATCCCAAGCGCCGGGGGAGACTCCTACGAGCAGTACTTC	CASIPSAGGDSYEQYF
few	15	TRBV6-5	TRBJ1-1	-	TGTGCCAGCAGTTACTCCAGGGAGTTGGGCACTGAAGCTTTCTTT	CASSYSRELGTEAFF
-	14	TRBV5-4	TRBJ1-2	TRBD1	TGTGCCACGACCGATCCCTGGGACAGGGAAGGCTACACCTTC	CATTDPWDREGYTF
-	13	TRBV5-1	TRBJ1-5	-	TGCGCCAGCAGCTTGGCCTTAGATCAGCCCCAGCATTTT	CASSLALDQPQHF
-	13	TRBV9	TRBJ1-1	-	TGTGCCAGCAGCGTAGCGCGGGGGACTGAAGCTTTCTTT	CASSVARGTEAFF
few	15	TRBV27	TRBJ1-2	-	TGTGCCAGCAGTGATCGCCGGGAAGCTAACTATGGCTACACCTTC	CASSDRREANYGYTF
-	16	TRBV27	TRBJ2-3	TRBD2	TGTGCCAGCAGCCCAAAGGGGACTAGGAATACAGATACGCAGTATTTT	CASSPKGTRNTDTQYF
-	14	TRBV5-6	TRBJ2-2	-	TGTGCCAGCAGCTGGGGACTTAACACCGGGGAGCTGTTTTTT	CASSWGLNTGELFF
once	15	TRBV27	TRBJ2-1	-	TGTGCCAGCAGCTCGGCTGCTAGCTCCTACAATGAGCAGTTCTTC	CASSSAASSYNEQFF
-	14	TRBV4-2	TRBJ2-3	-	TGTGCCAGCAGCCAAGAAGGGGTGGCGGATACGCAGTATTTT	CASSQEGVADTQYF
-	15	TRBV23-1	TRBJ2-7	TRBD2	TGCGCCAGCAGTCAACAGGGACTAATAACCTACGAGCAGTACTTC	CASSQQGLITYEQYF
-	15	TRBV19	TRBJ2-5	TRBD2	TGTGCCAGTAGTATAGCGGAGGGAGGGTCAGAGACCCAGTACTTC	CASSIAEGGSETQYF
-	15	TRBV6-5	TRBJ2-1	TRBD2	TGTGCCAGCAGTTACTCTCTAGCGGGGTACAATGAGCAGTTCTTC	CASSYSLAGYNEQFF
-	14	TRBV7-8	TRBJ2-3	-	TGTGCCAGCAGCTATTCCAGGGGAACAGATACGCAGTATTTT	CASSYSRGTDTQYF
-	14	TRBV7-2	TRBJ2-1	TRBD1	TGTGCCAGCAGCTTAGCGGGACAGGGGTTTGAGCAGTTCTTC	CASSLAGQGFEQFF
once	15	TRBV19	TRBJ1-2	TRBD1	TGTGCCAGTAGTAGCGGGACAGGGAATAACTATGGCTACACCTTC	CASSSGTGNNYGYTF
few	14	TRBV19	TRBJ1-1	TRBD1	TGTGCCAGTAGCAGGACAGGGCTGAACACTGAAGCTTTCTTT	CASSRTGLNTEAFF
-	13	TRBV30	TRBJ1-2	-	TGTGCCTGGAGTACAGGGCCCACTTATGGCTACACCTTC	CAWSTGPTYGYTF
-	16	TRBV7-2	TRBJ1-3	TRBD1	TGTGCCAGCAGCTTGGGACAGGGTCGATCCGGAAACACCATATATTTT	CASSLGQGRSGNTIYF
few	13	TRBV10-2	TRBJ1-1	-	TGCGCCAGCAGTACACAAGGGAGGGCTGAAGCTTTCTTT	CASSTQGRAEAFF
-	16	TRBV11-3	TRBJ2-2	TRBD2	TGTGCCAGCAGCCCAGGGACTAGCGGGAGCACCGGGGAGCTGTTTTTT	CASSPGTSGSTGELFF
-	15	TRBV10-3	TRBJ2-2	-	TGTGCCATCAGTGAGATTCAAGTACTCACCGGGGAGCTGTTTTTT	CAISEIQVLTGELFF
-	13	TRBV7-2	TRBJ1-1	-	TGTGCCAGCAGCTTTGGGCGGGACACCCAAGCTTTCTTT	CASSFGRDTQAFF
-	15	TRBV6-1	TRBJ1-4	-	TGTGCCAGCAGGCCACAGGGCGCAACTAATGAAAAACTGTTTTTT	CASRPQGATNEKLFF
once	14	TRBV7-8	TRBJ1-1	-	TGTGCCAGCAGCTCAGCCAACCCGAACACTGAAGCTTTCTTT	CASSSANPNTEAFF
-	15	TRBV4-3	TRBJ1-2	-	TGCGCCAGCAGCCAAGAACCGGACCGTAGATATGGCTACACCTTC	CASSQEPDRRYGYTF
few	15	TRBV2	TRBJ1-5	TRBD1	TGTGCCAGCAGTTTGACAGGGCGGTCCAATCAGCCCCAGCATTTT	CASSLTGRSNQPQHF
-	16	TRBV2	TRBJ1-5	-	TGTGCCAGCAGTGAAGAGACAGGTGCTCGGAATCAGCCCCAGCATTTT	CASSEETGARNQPQHF
once	13	TRBV27	TRBJ2-7	TRBD1	TGTGCCAGCGCCGGACAGGGCAGGAACGAGCAGTACTTC	CASAGQGRNEQYF
few	15	TRBV7-8	TRBJ1-2	-	TGTGCCAGCAGCCCAACGCGGGGGGAGCGGTATGGCTACACCTTC	CASSPTRGERYGYTF
-	14	TRBV19	TRBJ2-1	-	TGTGCCAGTAGTATGTCGGGACGGGTCAATGAGCAGTTCTTC	CASSMSGRVNEQFF
-	16	TRBV12-5	TRBJ1-3	-	TGTGCTAGTGGTTACAACACACGGGGCTCTGGAAACACCATATATTTT	CASGYNTRGSGNTIYF